The present T cell receptor (beta chain) was sequenced within a study of somatic mutations in cytotoxic T cells in rheumatoid arthritis. About the research overall: Some V beta antibody-stained T-cell populations were flow-sorted at nearly 100% purity, including V beta1+ cells sequenced for TCRB.

Assay used: immunoSEQ multiplex PCR; TCRdb lists only in-frame clones, some missing. The table lists approximately 17,000 clones, roughly 74% of them singletons. Germline CDR1 is LNHDA and CDR2 is SQIVND (reference sequence). CDR3 length: 14 residues. Trimming took off 0 bases at V and 2 bases at J, with 7 bases between the two ends. This TCR came from an adult with rheumatoid arthritis. The V call is TRBV19, the J call TRBJ1-1; D call uncertain. Sequences were obtained from CD8+ T cells sorted from blood. CDR3 amino acids: CASSIDLRNTEAFF. CDR3 nucleotides: TGTGCCAGTAGTATAGACTTAAGAAACACTGAAGCTTTCTTT.